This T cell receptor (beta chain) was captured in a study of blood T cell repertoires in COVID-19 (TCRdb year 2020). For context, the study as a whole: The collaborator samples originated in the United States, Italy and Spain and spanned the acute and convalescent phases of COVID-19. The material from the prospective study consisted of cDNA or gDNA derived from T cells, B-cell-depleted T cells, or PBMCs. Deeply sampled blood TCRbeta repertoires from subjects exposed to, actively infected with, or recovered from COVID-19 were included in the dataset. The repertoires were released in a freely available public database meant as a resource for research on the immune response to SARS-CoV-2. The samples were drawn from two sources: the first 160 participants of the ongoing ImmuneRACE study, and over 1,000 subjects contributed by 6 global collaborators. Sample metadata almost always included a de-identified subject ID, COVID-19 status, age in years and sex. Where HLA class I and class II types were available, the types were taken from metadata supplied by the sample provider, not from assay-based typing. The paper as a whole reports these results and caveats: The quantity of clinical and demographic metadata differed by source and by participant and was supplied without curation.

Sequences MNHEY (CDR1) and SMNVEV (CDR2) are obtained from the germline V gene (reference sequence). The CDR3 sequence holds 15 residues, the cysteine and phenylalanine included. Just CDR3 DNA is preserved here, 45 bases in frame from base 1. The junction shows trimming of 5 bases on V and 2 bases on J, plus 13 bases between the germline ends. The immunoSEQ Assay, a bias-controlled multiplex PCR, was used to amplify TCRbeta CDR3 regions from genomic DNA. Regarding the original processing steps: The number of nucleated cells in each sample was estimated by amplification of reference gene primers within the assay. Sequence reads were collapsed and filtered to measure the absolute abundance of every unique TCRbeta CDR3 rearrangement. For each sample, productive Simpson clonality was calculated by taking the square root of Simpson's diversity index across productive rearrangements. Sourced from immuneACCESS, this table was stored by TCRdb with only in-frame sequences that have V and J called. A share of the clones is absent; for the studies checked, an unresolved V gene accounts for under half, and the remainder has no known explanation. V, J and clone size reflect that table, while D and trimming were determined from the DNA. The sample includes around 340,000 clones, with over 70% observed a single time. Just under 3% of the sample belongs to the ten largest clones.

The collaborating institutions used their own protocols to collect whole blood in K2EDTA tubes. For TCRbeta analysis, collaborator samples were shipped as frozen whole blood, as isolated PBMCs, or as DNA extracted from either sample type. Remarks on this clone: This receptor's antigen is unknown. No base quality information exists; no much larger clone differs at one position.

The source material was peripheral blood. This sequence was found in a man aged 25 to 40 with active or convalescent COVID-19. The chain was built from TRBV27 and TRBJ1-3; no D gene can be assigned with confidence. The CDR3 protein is CASSPLGEAGNTIYF. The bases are TGTGCCAGCAGTCCCCTTGGGGAGGCTGGAAACACCATATATTTT.